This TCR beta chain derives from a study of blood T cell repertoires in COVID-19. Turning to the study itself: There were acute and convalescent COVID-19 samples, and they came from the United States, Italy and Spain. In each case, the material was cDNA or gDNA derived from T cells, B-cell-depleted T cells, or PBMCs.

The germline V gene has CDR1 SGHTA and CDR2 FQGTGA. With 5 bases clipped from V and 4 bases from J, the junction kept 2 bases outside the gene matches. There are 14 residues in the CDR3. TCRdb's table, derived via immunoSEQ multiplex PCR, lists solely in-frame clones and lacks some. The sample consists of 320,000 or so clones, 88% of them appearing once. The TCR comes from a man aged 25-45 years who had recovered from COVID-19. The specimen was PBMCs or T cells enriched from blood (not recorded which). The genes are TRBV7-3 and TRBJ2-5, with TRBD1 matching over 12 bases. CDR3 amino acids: CASSRDRGPETQYF. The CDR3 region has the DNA TGTGCCAGCAGCCGGGACAGGGGGCCAGAGACCCAGTACTTC.